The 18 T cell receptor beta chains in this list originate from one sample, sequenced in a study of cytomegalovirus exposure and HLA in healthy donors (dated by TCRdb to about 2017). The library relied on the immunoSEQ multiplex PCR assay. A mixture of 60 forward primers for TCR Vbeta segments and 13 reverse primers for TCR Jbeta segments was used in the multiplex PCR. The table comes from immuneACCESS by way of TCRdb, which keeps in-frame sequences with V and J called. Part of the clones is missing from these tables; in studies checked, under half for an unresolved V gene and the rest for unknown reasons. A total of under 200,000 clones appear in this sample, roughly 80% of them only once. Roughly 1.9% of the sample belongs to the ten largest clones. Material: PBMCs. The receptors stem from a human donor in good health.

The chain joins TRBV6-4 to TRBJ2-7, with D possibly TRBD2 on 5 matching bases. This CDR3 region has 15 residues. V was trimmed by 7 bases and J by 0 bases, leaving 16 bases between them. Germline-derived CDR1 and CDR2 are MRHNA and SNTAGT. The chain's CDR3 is CASTTGRGDSYEQYF. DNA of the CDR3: TGTGCCAGCACCACGGGTCGGGGAGACTCCTACGAGCAGTACTTC.

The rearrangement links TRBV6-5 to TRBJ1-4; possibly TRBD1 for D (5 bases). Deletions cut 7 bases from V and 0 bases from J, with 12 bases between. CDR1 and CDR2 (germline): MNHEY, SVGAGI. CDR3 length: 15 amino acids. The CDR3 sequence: CASTPGFATNEKLFF. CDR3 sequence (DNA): TGTGCCAGCACCCCAGGGTTTGCAACTAATGAAAAACTGTTTTTT.

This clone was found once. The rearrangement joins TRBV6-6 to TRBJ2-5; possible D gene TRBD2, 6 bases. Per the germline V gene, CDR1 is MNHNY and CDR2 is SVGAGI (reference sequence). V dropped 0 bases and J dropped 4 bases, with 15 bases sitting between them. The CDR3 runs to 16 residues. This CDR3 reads CASSYSGGGRSETQYF. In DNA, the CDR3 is TGTGCCAGCAGTTACTCGGGAGGAGGCAGGTCAGAGACCCAGTACTTC.

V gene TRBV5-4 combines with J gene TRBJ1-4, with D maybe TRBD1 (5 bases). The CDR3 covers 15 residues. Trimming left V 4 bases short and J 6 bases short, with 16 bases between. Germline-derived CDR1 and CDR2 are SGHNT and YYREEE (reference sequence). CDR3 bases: TGTGCCAGCAGCCCCCGGGGGGTCAAGGATGAAAAACTGTTTTTT. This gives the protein CASSPRGVKDEKLFF.

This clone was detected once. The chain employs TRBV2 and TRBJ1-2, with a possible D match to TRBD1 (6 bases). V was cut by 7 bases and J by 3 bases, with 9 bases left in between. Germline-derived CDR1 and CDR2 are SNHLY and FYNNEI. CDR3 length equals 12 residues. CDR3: CASISGDYGYTF. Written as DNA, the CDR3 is TGTGCCAGCATCTCAGGGGACTATGGCTACACCTTC.

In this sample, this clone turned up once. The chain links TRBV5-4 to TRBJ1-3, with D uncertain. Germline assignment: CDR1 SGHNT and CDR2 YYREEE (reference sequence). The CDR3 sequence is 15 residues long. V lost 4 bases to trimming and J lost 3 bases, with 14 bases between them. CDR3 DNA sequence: TGTGCCAGCAGCCTCGACGGCGGCATTGGAAACACCATATATTTT. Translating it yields CASSLDGGIGNTIYF.

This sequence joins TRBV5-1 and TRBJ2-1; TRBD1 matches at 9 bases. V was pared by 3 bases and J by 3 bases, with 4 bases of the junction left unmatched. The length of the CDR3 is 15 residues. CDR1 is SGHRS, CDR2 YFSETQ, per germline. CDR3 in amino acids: CASSSGTGFYNEQFF. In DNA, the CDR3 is TGCGCCAGCAGCTCCGGGACAGGGTTCTACAATGAGCAGTTCTTC.

The CDR3, as DNA: TGTGCCAGCAGCCCCGGGACTAGGCACGGGGAGCTGTTTTTT. Protein sequence: CASSPGTRHGELFF. The V gene is TRBV5-6, the J gene TRBJ2-2, with 8 bases lining up with TRBD2. The CDR3 is made up of 14 amino acids. V shed 4 bases, J shed 7 bases, and the junction held 6 bases outside the gene matches. CDR1 is SGHDT, CDR2 YYEEEE, per germline.

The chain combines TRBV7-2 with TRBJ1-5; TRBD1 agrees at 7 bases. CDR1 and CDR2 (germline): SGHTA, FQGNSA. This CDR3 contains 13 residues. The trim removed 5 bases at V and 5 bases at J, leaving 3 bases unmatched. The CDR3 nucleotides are TGTGCCAGCAGCAAGGGACAGTATCAGCCCCAGCATTTT. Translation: CASSKGQYQPQHF.

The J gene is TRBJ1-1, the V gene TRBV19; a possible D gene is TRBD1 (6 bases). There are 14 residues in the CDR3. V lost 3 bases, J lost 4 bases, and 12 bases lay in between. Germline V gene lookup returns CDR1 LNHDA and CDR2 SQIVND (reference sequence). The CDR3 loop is CASSIWGGATEAFF. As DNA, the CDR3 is TGTGCCAGTAGTATTTGGGGGGGGGCCACTGAAGCTTTCTTT.

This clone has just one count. The CDR3 protein is CASSVPIGGVTEAFF. The CDR3 DNA follows: TGTGCCAGCAGCGTACCCATCGGAGGGGTCACTGAAGCTTTCTTT. This rearrangement joins TRBV7-2 to TRBJ1-1; D is possibly TRBD1 (5 bases). CDR3 length equals 15 residues. CDR1 is SGHTA, CDR2 FQGNSA, per germline. Trimming pared 5 bases from V and 4 bases from J, leaving 17 bases between.

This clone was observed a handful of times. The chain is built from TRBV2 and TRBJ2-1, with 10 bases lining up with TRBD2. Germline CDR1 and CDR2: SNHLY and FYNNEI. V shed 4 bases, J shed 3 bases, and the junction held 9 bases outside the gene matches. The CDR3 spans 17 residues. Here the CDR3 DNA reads TGTGCCAGCAGTGGGGGGCTTTGGACTAGCGGCTACAATGAGCAGTTCTTC. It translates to CASSGGLWTSGYNEQFF.

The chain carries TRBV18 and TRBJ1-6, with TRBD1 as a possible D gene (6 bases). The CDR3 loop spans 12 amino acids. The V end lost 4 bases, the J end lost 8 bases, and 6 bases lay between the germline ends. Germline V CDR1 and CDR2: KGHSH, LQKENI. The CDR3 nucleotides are TGTGCCAGCTCACAGGGGGATTCACCCCTCCACTTT. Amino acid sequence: CASSQGDSPLHF.

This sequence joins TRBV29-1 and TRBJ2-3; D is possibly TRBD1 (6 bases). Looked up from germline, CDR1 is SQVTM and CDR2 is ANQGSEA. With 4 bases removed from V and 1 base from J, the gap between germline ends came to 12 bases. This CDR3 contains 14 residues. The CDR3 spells CSVVRDTGTDTQYF. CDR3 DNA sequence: TGCAGCGTTGTCCGGGACACGGGCACAGATACGCAGTATTTT.

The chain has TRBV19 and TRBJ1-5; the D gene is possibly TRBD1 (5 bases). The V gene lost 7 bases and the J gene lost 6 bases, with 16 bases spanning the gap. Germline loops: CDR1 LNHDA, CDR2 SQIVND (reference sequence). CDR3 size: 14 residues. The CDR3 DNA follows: TGTGCCAGTACCGAACAGGCGTCGGGTCAGCCCCAGCATTTT. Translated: CASTEQASGQPQHF. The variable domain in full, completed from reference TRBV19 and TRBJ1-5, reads DGGITQSPKYLFRKEGQNVTLSCEQNLNHDAMYWYRQDPGQGLRLIYYSQIVNDFQKGDIAEGYSVSREKKESFPLTVTSAQKNPTAFYLCASTEQASGQPQHFGDGTRLSIL.

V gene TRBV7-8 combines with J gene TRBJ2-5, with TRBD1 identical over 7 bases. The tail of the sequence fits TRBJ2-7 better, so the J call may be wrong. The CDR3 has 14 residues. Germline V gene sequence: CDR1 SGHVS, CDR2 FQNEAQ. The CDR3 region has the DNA TGTGCCAGCAGCCCGACGACAGGGTCCAACGAGCAGTACTTC. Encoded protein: CASSPTTGSNEQYF.

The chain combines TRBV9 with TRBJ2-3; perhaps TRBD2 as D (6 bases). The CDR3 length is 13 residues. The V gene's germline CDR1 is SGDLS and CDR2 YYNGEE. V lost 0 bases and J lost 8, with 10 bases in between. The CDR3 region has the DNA TGTGCCAGCAGCGTAGATCTCGGGAGTACGCAGTATTTT. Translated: CASSVDLGSTQYF.

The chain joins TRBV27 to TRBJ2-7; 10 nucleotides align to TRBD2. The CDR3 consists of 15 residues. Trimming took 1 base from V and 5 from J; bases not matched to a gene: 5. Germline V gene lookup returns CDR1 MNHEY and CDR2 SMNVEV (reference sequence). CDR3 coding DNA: TGTGCCAGCAGTTTATTGGCTAGCGGGGGCGACGAGCAGTACTTC. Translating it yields CASSLLASGGDEQYF.